This TCR beta chain was recovered during a study of CD8+CD57+ T cells in acquired aplastic anemia. Study at large: 3 to 4 ug was the average amount of DNA from sorted CD4+ and CD8+ cells. Healthy donors had, on average, about 10.8 million reads for their CD4+ cells.

It was genomic DNA that served as the template for profiling TCR beta VDJ and CDR3. TCRdb re-called the reads with MiXCR, one entry per CDR3 protein. Here the sample spans 350,000 to 450,000 distinct CDR3 sequences, roughly 64% being singletons. At least ten counts were recorded for this clonotype. The germline V and J ends were trimmed by 0 bases and 5 bases, with 8 bases remaining between them. Germline CDR1 reads MGHRA; CDR2 reads YSYEKL. The CDR3 consists of 14 residues. This clonotype was obtained from a human donor in good health, serving as a control. Specimen: sorted CD4+, CD8+, or CD8+CD57+ T cells (not recorded which) from PBMCs. The genes are TRBV4-1 and TRBJ1-5, with D unresolved. CDR3 amino acids: CASSQEGWDQPQHF. In DNA, the CDR3 is TGCGCCAGCAGCCAAGAAGGGTGGGATCAGCCCCAGCATTTT.